Listed below are T cell receptor beta chains from one sample, sequenced in a study of cytomegalovirus exposure and HLA in healthy donors. TCRdb's table, derived via immunoSEQ multiplex PCR, lists solely in-frame clones and lacks some. This table has under 300,000 clones, 72% appearing once. Material: PBMCs. These receptors originate from a female donor in good health and CMV-seronegative. The CDR3 runs from the conserved cysteine through the conserved F or W. D genes are given only for firm matches.

TRBD2	TRBV5-4	16	TRBJ2-1	TGTGCCAGCAGCTTGGATGCGACTAGCCCCCGGGGGGAGCAGTTCTTC	CASSLDATSPRGEQFF
TRBD1	TRBV30	16	TRBJ1-1	TGTGCCTGGAGGGGAATGGGGACAGGGTTGAACACTGAAGCTTTCTTT	CAWRGMGTGLNTEAFF
TRBD2	TRBV4-1	16	TRBJ2-2	TGCGCCAGCAGCCAGTGGACTAGCGGGAGTCCTGGGGAGCTGTTTTTT	CASSQWTSGSPGELFF
TRBD2	TRBV7-9	17	TRBJ2-3	TGTGCCAGCAGCTTATCCCGGACTAGCGGTATCACAGATACGCAGTATTTT	CASSLSRTSGITDTQYF
TRBD2	TRBV5-1	16	TRBJ2-7	TGCGCCAGCAGCTTGTATGTGACTAGCGGGAAAAACGAGCAGTACTTC	CASSLYVTSGKNEQYF
TRBD1	TRBV7-9	15	TRBJ2-7	TGTGCCAGCAGCTTAGCCGGGACAGGGCGGAACGAGCAGTACTTC	CASSLAGTGRNEQYF
TRBD2	TRBV5-6	18	TRBJ2-1	TGTGCCAGCAGCCGACAGACTAGCGGGAGGGCCTCCAACAATGAGCAGTTCTTC	CASSRQTSGRASNNEQFF
-	TRBV6-1	14	TRBJ2-2	TGTGCCAGCAGTGGACGGCAGGGGACCGGGGAGCTGTTTTTT	CASSGRQGTGELFF
TRBD1	TRBV28	12	TRBJ2-7	TGTGCCAGCAGTTTTAGGGGGCCCGAGCAGTACTTC	CASSFRGPEQYF
-	TRBV9	16	TRBJ2-3	TGTGCCAGCAGCGGATTCCGCGGAGGGAGGACAGATACGCAGTATTTT	CASSGFRGGRTDTQYF
TRBD2	TRBV2	15	TRBJ2-7	TGTGCCAGCAGTGAGACGGAGCGGGAGCCGCACGAGCAGTACTTC	CASSETEREPHEQYF
-	TRBV2	17	TRBJ1-5	TGTGCCAGCAGTGATGAGTCAGGCTCTTATAGCAATCAGCCCCAGCATTTT	CASSDESGSYSNQPQHF
TRBD2	TRBV10-1	15	TRBJ2-1	TGCGCCAGCAGTGAGTCTCGGGAGGGCCGGGATGAGCAGTTCTTC	CASSESREGRDEQFF
TRBD2	TRBV5-1	17	TRBJ2-3	TGCGCCAGCAGCCCCCCGGGACTAGCGGGACCCACAGATACGCAGTATTTT	CASSPPGLAGPTDTQYF
TRBD2	TRBV7-9	13	TRBJ2-1	TGTGCCAGCAGCTCAGTGACTAGCGAGGTGCAGTTCTTC	CASSSVTSEVQFF